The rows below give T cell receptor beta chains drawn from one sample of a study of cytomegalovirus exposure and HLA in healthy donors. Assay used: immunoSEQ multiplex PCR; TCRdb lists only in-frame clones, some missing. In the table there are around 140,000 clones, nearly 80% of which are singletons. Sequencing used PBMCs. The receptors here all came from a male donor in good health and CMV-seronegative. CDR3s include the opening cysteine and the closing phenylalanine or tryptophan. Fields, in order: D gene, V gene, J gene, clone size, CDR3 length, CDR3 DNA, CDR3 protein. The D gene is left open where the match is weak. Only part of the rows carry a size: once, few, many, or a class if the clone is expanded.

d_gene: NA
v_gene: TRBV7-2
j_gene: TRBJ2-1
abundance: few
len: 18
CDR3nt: TGTGCCAGCAGCTCACTGGGCGGGGGCCTTAGCTCCTACAATGAGCAGTTCTTC
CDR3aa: CASSSLGGGLSSYNEQFF

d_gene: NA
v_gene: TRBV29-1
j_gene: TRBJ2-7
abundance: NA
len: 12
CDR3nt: TGCAGCGTTGAAGATGAGGGAGACGAGCAGTACTTC
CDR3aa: CSVEDEGDEQYF

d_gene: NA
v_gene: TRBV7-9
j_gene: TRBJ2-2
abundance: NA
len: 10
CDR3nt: TGTGCCACCTACCTAGGGGAGCTGTTTTTT
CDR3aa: CATYLGELFF

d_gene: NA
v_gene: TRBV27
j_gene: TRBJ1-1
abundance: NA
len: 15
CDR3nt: TGTGCCAGCAGTTTATACGGGGGGCGCGGAGCTGAAGCTTTCTTT
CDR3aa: CASSLYGGRGAEAFF

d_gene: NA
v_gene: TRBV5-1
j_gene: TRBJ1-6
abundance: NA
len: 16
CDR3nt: TGCGCCAGCAGACCGACCCCGGCCTATGAGGGGGCACCCCTCCACTTT
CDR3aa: CASRPTPAYEGAPLHF

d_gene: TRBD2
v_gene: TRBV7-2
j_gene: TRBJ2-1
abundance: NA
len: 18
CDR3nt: TGTGCCAGCAGCTCCCCCACTTCGGGACTAGCGGTTTACAATGAGCAGTTCTTC
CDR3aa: CASSSPTSGLAVYNEQFF

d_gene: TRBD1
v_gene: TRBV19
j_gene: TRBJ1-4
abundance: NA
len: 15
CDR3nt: TGTGCCAGTAGTATTCGGGACAGATCTAATGAAAAACTGTTTTTT
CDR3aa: CASSIRDRSNEKLFF

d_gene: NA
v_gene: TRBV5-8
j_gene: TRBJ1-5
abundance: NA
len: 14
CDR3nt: TGTGCCAGCAGCGTAACGACAGGTGGACAGCCCCAGCATTTT
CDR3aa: CASSVTTGGQPQHF

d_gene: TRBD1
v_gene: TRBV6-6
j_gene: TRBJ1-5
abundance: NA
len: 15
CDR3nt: TGTGCCAGCAGTCGCCGGGACAGGGGCAATCAGCCCCAGCATTTT
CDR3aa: CASSRRDRGNQPQHF

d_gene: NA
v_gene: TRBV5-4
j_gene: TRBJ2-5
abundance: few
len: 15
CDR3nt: TGTGCCAGCAGCGTTAGATCGCCCTACCAAGAGACCCAGTACTTC
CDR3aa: CASSVRSPYQETQYF

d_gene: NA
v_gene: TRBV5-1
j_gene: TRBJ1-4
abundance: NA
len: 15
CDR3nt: TGCGCCAGCAGCTTGGGGGGCCGAATCCCGGAGAAACTGTTTTTT
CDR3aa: CASSLGGRIPEKLFF

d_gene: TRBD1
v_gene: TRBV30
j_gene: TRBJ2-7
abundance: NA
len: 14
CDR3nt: TGTGCCTGGAGTCCGGGACAGGGGTTCCACGAGCAGTACTTC
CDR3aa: CAWSPGQGFHEQYF

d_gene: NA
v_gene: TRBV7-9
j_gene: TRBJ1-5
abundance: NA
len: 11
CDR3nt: TGTGCCAGCAGCCACGGTCGTGAGTCACATTTT
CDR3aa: CASSHGRESHF

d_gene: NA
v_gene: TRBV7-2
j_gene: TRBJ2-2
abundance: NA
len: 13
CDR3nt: TGTGCCAGCACGCGCGCGAACACCGGGGAGCTGTTTTTT
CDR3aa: CASTRANTGELFF